Here is one TCR beta chain with its context. The antigen remains undetermined. The sample belongs to a study of T cells after yellow fever vaccination. Study context: Those fractions that held only low numbers of cells were prepared using the SMART-Seq v4 Ultra Low Input RNA kit. Overall study results and limits: The secondary T-cell response peaked on day 5, not day 15, but was weaker. Some clonotypes, a small share, were shared between CD4 and CD8 compartments.

From the 5' RACE reads, TCRdb called clonotypes with MiXCR, one entry per CDR3 protein. This table has hundreds of thousands of distinct CDR3 sequences, around 3.6% appearing once. The CDR3 loop spans 16 amino acids. Germline trimming cut 6 bases from V and 5 bases from J; bases unmatched to any gene: 12. The germline gives CDR1 KGHSH, CDR2 LQKENI. The clonotype comes from a man aged 18 to 29 who received the YFV17D yellow fever vaccine. This chain connects TRBV18 to TRBJ2-3; 9 bases map to TRBD2. The sample consisted of PBMCs, taken on the day of the yellow fever booster vaccination. CDR3 protein: CASSLGAGGAGDTQYF. CDR3 DNA sequence: TGTGCCAGCTCCCTCGGCGCGGGGGGGGCCGGAGATACGCAGTATTTT.